The clone carrying this T cell receptor beta chain rates as medium-sized. Its target is not known. The sample belongs to a study of CD4 T cells in relation to SARS-CoV-2 and coronaviruses. Study-wide background: ViraFEST: roughly 10-day antigen culture of PBMCs, then TCR beta CDR3 sequencing. The study's findings and limits: Crossreactivity was assessed only for spike protein, not other viral proteins.

Germline values: CDR1 SEHNR, CDR2 FQNEAQ (reference sequence). The CDR3 is made up of 14 amino acids. The V gene end was trimmed by 8 bases and the J gene end by 4 bases; junction bases not matched to a gene: 7. Libraries were prepared by immunoSEQ multiplex PCR; TCRdb keeps only in-frame clonotypes and omits some of them. The table includes about 24,000 clones, around 67% detected once. CD4+ T cells from unexposed donors were obtained before the COVID-19 pandemic (2011-2018). Isolation of CD4+ T cells took place after about 10 days in culture. Cells permitting, SARS-CoV-2 S/N and four cold-coronavirus spikes were tested on unexposed-donor CD4+ T cells. Cultures held two million PBMCs per well with around 9.4 IU/ml IL-2.

Sample: CD4+ T cells from PBMCs, cultured in vitro. The V gene is TRBV7-9, the J gene TRBJ1-4; TRBD1 agrees at 7 bases. The TCR originated in a human donor in good health. The CDR3 loop is CASLQGGLNEKLFF. The CDR3 DNA sequence: TGTGCCAGCCTCCAAGGGGGCCTTAATGAAAAACTGTTTTTT.